This T cell receptor beta chain was retrieved from a study of T-cell reconstitution after alpha-beta-depleted transplantation in children. This clonotype was seen a handful of times. Unique molecular identifiers were used in preparing the TCRbeta library. Using its own MiXCR run on the PCR reads, TCRdb lists one record per CDR3 protein. The data show 490,000 or so distinct CDR3 sequences, around 13% seen once. The CDR3 covers 14 residues. V lost 7 bases, J lost 4 bases, and 6 bases stayed unmatched. The germline V gene has CDR1 SGHTA and CDR2 FQGNSA. The sequence came from a human donor who donated a stem cell graft to a child with combined immunodeficiency. This material consisted of PBMCs from the stem cell graft donor, taken from the stem cell graft. This chain links TRBV7-2 with TRBJ1-5, with 8 bases lining up with TRBD1. DNA for the CDR3: TGTGCCAGCAACAGACAGGGGATGAATCAGCCCCAGCATTTT. Its translation is CASNRQGMNQPQHF.